This T cell receptor beta chain was captured in a study of CD8+CD57+ T cells in acquired aplastic anemia. Study-level information: DNA recovered from sorted CD4+ and CD8+ cells had a mean of roughly 3 ug. Sequencing produced an average of about 11 million reads per healthy donor for CD4+ cells. General study findings and limits: CD8+ Simpson's diversity in patients was not significantly different from that in controls. Some 29 CD8+ CDR3 sequences were shared between patients and controls.

The TCR beta profiling, which covered VDJ combination and CDR3 sequence, was carried out using genomic DNA as the template. TCRdb reprocessed the reads with MiXCR, giving one entry per CDR3 protein. Found here are about 180,000 distinct CDR3 sequences, approximately 45% of them singletons; the top ten hold 2.5% to 3.5%. This clonotype was counted many times. Its antigen is not identified. The CDR3 spans 15 residues. The germline V gene has CDR1 LNHDA and CDR2 SQIVND (reference sequence). With 2 bases clipped from V and 3 bases from J, the junction kept 4 bases outside the gene matches. The sequence derives from a human donor in good health. The chain carries TRBV19 and TRBJ2-7, with TRBD2 matching over 10 bases. The material sequenced was sorted CD4+, CD8+, or CD8+CD57+ T cells (not recorded which) from PBMCs. CDR3 DNA: TGTGCCAGTAGTATATTAGCGGGAGGTATCTACGAGCAGTACTTC. Protein: CASSILAGGIYEQYF.